This is a list of T cell receptor beta chains from one sample in a study of T-cell reconstitution after alpha-beta-depleted transplantation in children. TCRdb reanalysed the PCR reads using MiXCR and keeps one entry per CDR3 protein. The table has approximately 300,000 distinct CDR3 sequences, roughly 7.8% seen once; the top ten hold 9.1%. Sample: peripheral blood, taken 360 days after TCRalphabeta/CD19-depleted stem cell transplant. Receptor source: a female patient aged 2-15 years who had a stem cell transplant for Fanconi anemia, so the T cells may come from the graft donor. The CDR3 runs from the conserved cysteine through the conserved F or W. D genes are given only for firm matches. Clone size is given for some rows only: seen once, a few or many times, or a class if the clone is expanded.

.,TRBV6-5,TRBJ2-7,.,TGTGCCAGCAACCAGGGTTCCGAGCAGTACTTC,CASNQGSEQYF
few,TRBV6-6,TRBJ2-1,TRBD2,TGTGCCGGGCAGGAGGCGGGGGGGGAGCAGTTCTTC,CAGQEAGGEQFF
few,TRBV7-2,TRBJ2-5,.,TGTGCCAGCAGCGCCGAACCCAACTTCAGTTGGTACTTC,CASSAEPNFSWYF
few,TRBV5-1,TRBJ1-5,TRBD1,TGCGCCAGCAGCCCCGGGACAGGGGAGTCCTATAGCAATCAGCCCCAGCATTTT,CASSPGTGESYSNQPQHF
many,TRBV2,TRBJ2-7,TRBD2,TGTGCCAGCAGTGCCGGGGGGACTCTACCCTACGAGCAGTACTTC,CASSAGGTLPYEQYF
many,TRBV5-1,TRBJ1-1,TRBD1,TGCGCCAGCACCCTGAGGGGGCCTGGGACTGAAGCTTTCTTT,CASTLRGPGTEAFF
many,TRBV7-8,TRBJ2-7,.,TGTGCCAGCAGCTCAGGGACGTTCTCCTACGAGCAGTACTTC,CASSSGTFSYEQYF
.,TRBV9,TRBJ2-3,.,TGTGCCAGCAGCGTAGCTTCCTTAGTAATGGATACGCAGTATTTT,CASSVASLVMDTQYF
many,TRBV4-3,TRBJ1-2,.,TGCGCCAGCAGCCAAGATCCAGTTGAATCCAGGAACTATGGCTACACCTTC,CASSQDPVESRNYGYTF
.,TRBV11-2,TRBJ2-7,TRBD2,TGTGCCAGCAGCTTCTTAGCGGGAGAGGTCGGGACCTACGAGCAGTACTTC,CASSFLAGEVGTYEQYF
many,TRBV5-1,TRBJ2-3,TRBD2,TGCGCCAGCAGCTTGTACGGGTCTAGCGGGGGCGGAACAGATACGCAGTATTTT,CASSLYGSSGGGTDTQYF
many,TRBV7-8,TRBJ2-3,.,TGTGCCAGCAGCTTTCCCGGACAGGGAGGGACAGATACGCAGTATTTT,CASSFPGQGGTDTQYF
few,TRBV20-1,TRBJ1-5,TRBD1,TGCAGTGCTAGACGGGGACAGGGAAGTCAGCCCCAGCATTTT,CSARRGQGSQPQHF
many,TRBV20-1,TRBJ2-1,TRBD2,TGCAGTGCTAGAGGAGGAGCGGGAAGCTCCTACAATGAGCAGTTCTTC,CSARGGAGSSYNEQFF
few,TRBV27,TRBJ2-1,.,TGTGCCAGCAGCTTACCGGGCAATGAGCAGTTCTTC,CASSLPGNEQFF
few,TRBV18,TRBJ2-1,TRBD2,TGTGCCAGCTCACCGATGACGCGGGAGGCTGAGCAGTTCTTC,CASSPMTREAEQFF
.,TRBV5-1,TRBJ2-2,TRBD1,TGCGCCAGCAGCACATCCGGGACAGGGTCTACCCCCAAGCTGTTTTTT,CASSTSGTGSTPKLFF
many,TRBV5-1,TRBJ2-5,TRBD2,TGCGCCAGCAGCTTAGGGGCCATACTAGCGGGCACTCAAGAGACCCAGTACTTC,CASSLGAILAGTQETQYF